Listed below are T cell receptor beta chains from one sample, sequenced in a study of blood T cell repertoires in COVID-19. Profiled with immunoSEQ multiplex PCR; TCRdb holds only in-frame clones, not every one. The repertoire includes about 76,000 clones, approximately 86% of them detected once, and 15% to 20% sits in the top ten. The sequencing sample was made of peripheral blood. The receptors come from a human donor in a cohort sampled during active COVID-19. The CDR3 runs from the conserved cysteine through the conserved F or W. D genes are given only for firm matches. Some rows have no size entry. The others give once, few or many, or a class for an expanded clone.

NA TRBJ2-3 NA TRBV24-1 CATSDFQRGDTQYF TGTGCCACCAGTGATTTCCAGCGAGGGGATACGCAGTATTTT
once TRBJ2-7 TRBD1 TRBV12-3/TRBV12-4 CASRRQGAHEQYF TGTGCCAGCAGACGACAGGGGGCACACGAGCAGTACTTC
once TRBJ2-3 NA TRBV2 CASSLSGSTDTQYF TGTGCCAGCAGTCTTAGCGGCAGCACAGATACGCAGTATTTT
NA TRBJ1-1 NA TRBV11-3 CASSSSDYTEAFF TGTGCCAGCAGCTCGTCCGACTACACTGAAGCTTTCTTT
NA TRBJ2-3 TRBD2 TRBV7-3 CASSFPWTSGGDFIDTQYF TGTGCCAGCAGCTTCCCTTGGACTAGCGGGGGGGATTTTATAGATACGCAGTATTTT
once TRBJ2-5 NA TRBV19 CASSPLTGAPGETQYF TGTGCCAGTAGTCCCCTGACAGGCGCCCCGGGGGAGACCCAGTACTTC
NA TRBJ2-1 TRBD1 TRBV5-4 CASSSAGTGYNEQFF TGTGCCAGCAGCTCCGCCGGGACAGGCTACAATGAGCAGTTCTTC
NA TRBJ2-5 NA TRBV11-3 CASSSEGGETQYF TGTGCCAGCAGCTCAGAAGGGGGAGAGACCCAGTACTTC
NA TRBJ2-6 TRBD1 TRBV19 CASDQGAGANVLTF TGTGCCAGTGACCAGGGGGCTGGGGCCAACGTCCTGACTTTC
NA TRBJ1-5 NA TRBV19 CASSIDQDRIDQPQHF TGTGCCAGTAGTATAGATCAGGACAGAATCGATCAGCCCCAGCATTTT
NA TRBJ2-5 TRBD1 TRBV7-6 CASSAQGARGETQYF TGTGCCAGCAGCGCACAGGGGGCGCGAGGGGAGACCCAGTACTTC
NA TRBJ1-1 NA TRBV29-1 CSVEIGGATEAFF TGCAGCGTTGAGATCGGCGGCGCCACTGAAGCTTTCTTT
NA TRBJ1-1 NA TRBV5-6 CASSFLMNTEAFF TGTGCCAGCAGCTTTCTAATGAACACTGAAGCTTTCTTT
once TRBJ1-2 NA TRBV28 CASSPLTGNYGYTF TGTGCCAGCAGTCCGCTGACGGGGAACTATGGCTACACCTTC
NA TRBJ2-2 NA TRBV6-4 CASSENGDRNTGELFF TGTGCCAGCAGTGAGAATGGTGACAGGAACACCGGGGAGCTGTTTTTT
NA TRBJ2-1 TRBD2 TRBV4-2 CASSQGTSGGFNEQFF TGTGCCAGCAGCCAAGGGACTAGCGGGGGGTTCAATGAGCAGTTCTTC
NA TRBJ2-3 NA TRBV6-5 CASSSGELSSTDTQYF TGTGCCAGCAGTTCCGGGGAGTTATCTAGCACAGATACGCAGTATTTT
once TRBJ2-5 NA TRBV19 CASSIGGQETQYF TGTGCCAGTAGTATCGGGGGACAAGAGACCCAGTACTTC
NA TRBJ2-1 NA TRBV7-2 CASSLRGGRNEQFF TGTGCCAGCAGCTTAAGGGGGGGCCGAAATGAGCAGTTCTTC
NA TRBJ1-3 NA TRBV23-1 CASSQSRVSGNTIYF TGCGCCAGCAGTCAATCGCGGGTCTCTGGAAACACCATATATTTT
NA TRBJ2-2 TRBD1 TRBV10-1 CASSHTGTGNTGELFF TGCGCCAGCAGTCATACCGGGACAGGGAACACCGGGGAGCTGTTTTTT
NA TRBJ1-2 TRBD1 TRBV11-2 CASSLTDRGVFGYTF TGTGCCAGCAGCCTGACCGACAGGGGAGTCTTTGGCTACACCTTC
few TRBJ2-2 NA TRBV6-2/TRBV6-3 CASSLGREKTGELFF TGTGCCAGCAGCTTAGGACGGGAGAAGACCGGGGAGCTGTTTTTT
NA TRBJ2-1 NA TRBV6-4 CASSAGKGYNEQFF TGTGCCAGCAGTGCGGGGAAAGGCTACAATGAGCAGTTCTTC